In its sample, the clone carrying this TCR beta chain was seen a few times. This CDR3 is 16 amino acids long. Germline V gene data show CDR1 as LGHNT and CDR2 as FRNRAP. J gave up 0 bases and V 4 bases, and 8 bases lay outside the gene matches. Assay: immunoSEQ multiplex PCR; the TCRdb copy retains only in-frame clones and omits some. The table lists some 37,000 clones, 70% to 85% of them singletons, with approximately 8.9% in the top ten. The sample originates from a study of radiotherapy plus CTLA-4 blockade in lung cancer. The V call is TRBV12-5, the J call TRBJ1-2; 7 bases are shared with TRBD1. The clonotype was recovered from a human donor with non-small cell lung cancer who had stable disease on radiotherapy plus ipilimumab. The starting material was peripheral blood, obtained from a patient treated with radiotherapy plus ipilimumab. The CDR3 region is CASGSAGQITNYGYTF. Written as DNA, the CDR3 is TGTGCTAGTGGTTCGGCGGGACAGATTACTAACTATGGCTACACCTTC.